These 20 T cell receptor beta chains share one sample of origin, sequenced in a study of T cell responses to AZD1222 COVID-19 vaccine. Only in-frame clones appear in the TCRdb table, and some are missing; sequencing was by immunoSEQ multiplex PCR. The sample shows about 96,000 clones, roughly 90% of them seen only once. Sequences were derived from peripheral blood, sampled on day 0 of AZD1222 vaccination. The receptors originated from an adult in good health.

On this clone: The junction departs from germline at one end; a sequencing error may be responsible. The chain links TRBV6-5 to TRBJ1-1, with no clear D. In germline, CDR1 is MNHEY, CDR2 SVGAGI. The length of the CDR3 is 15 residues. Here the CDR3 DNA reads TGTGCCAGCAGTTACCGGTTGTTAGGTAACAGTGAAGCTTTCTTT. The encoded protein is CASSYRLLGNSEAFF.

The rearrangement links TRBV3-1 (or the pseudogene TRBV3-2) to TRBJ2-1, with TRBD2 matching over 16 bases. V was pared by 10 bases and J by 8 bases, with 5 bases of the junction left unmatched. The CDR3 length is 14 residues. The germline gives CDR1 LGHDT, CDR2 YNNKEL (reference sequence). The CDR3 DNA is TGTGCCATCGGGACTAGCGGGAGGGGATATGAGCAGTTCTTC. Its protein is CAIGTSGRGYEQFF.

The CDR3 DNA sequence: TGTGCCAGCACCCCATCCCCTAGCCTCTACAATGAGCAGTTCTTC. Translated, it gives CASTPSPSLYNEQFF. This chain joins TRBV28 and TRBJ2-1; a weak D match, TRBD2 (5 bases). The V end lost 7 bases, the J end lost 3 bases, and 16 bases lay between the germline ends. In germline, CDR1 is MDHEN, CDR2 SYDVKM. This CDR3 is built from 15 residues.

This clone showed up just a few times. The chain recombines TRBV5-1 with TRBJ1-1, with D unclear. Between the trimmed V and J ends, which lost 3 bases and 6 bases, there was a span of 15 bases. CDR3 length equals 14 residues. The V gene's germline CDR1 is SGHRS and CDR2 YFSETQ. CDR3 in amino acids: CASSSHTAFAEAFF. The CDR3 region has the DNA TGCGCCAGCAGCTCCCATACGGCTTTCGCTGAAGCTTTCTTT.

The rearrangement links TRBV2 to TRBJ2-2; 11 nucleotides agree with TRBD2. Losses at the gene ends were 5 bases for V and 3 bases for J; bases not matched to a gene: 2. The germline gives CDR1 SNHLY, CDR2 FYNNEI. This CDR3 region has 15 residues. CDR3 DNA: TGTGCCAGCAGTTTGGGACTAGCGGACACCGGGGAGCTGTTTTTT. As protein: CASSLGLADTGELFF.

This chain uses TRBV5-1 with TRBJ1-2; D perhaps matches TRBD1 (5 bases). Trimming stripped 0 bases from V and 4 bases from J, with 10 bases between. The CDR3 runs 14 residues. Germline CDR1 is SGHRS and CDR2 is YFSETQ. This chain's CDR3 is CASSLAVDSYGYTF. The CDR3 coding sequence is TGCGCCAGCAGCTTGGCCGTAGACAGCTATGGCTACACCTTC.

Only a few counts were recorded for this clone. The V call is TRBV6-4, the J call TRBJ2-1, with TRBD2 matching over 9 bases. The V and J ends lost 5 bases and 7 bases, in that order; junction bases with no gene match: 9. The length of the CDR3 is 15 residues. CDR1 and CDR2 (germline): MRHNA, SNTAGT. The CDR3 here is CASSIRGSGGNEQFF. The CDR3 DNA reads as TGTGCCAGCAGTATAAGGGGTAGCGGGGGAAATGAGCAGTTCTTC.

This chain connects TRBV2 to TRBJ2-7; D unclear. Germline CDR1 is SNHLY and CDR2 is FYNNEI. This CDR3 region has 14 residues. Trimming pared 6 bases from V and 7 bases from J, leaving 19 bases between. The CDR3 nucleotides read TGTGCCAGCAGCCCGGGCCTGGGGTTGTGGGAGCAGTACTTC. As protein: CASSPGLGLWEQYF.

This chain connects TRBV28 to TRBJ2-7; no firm D call. The CDR3 is 13 residues long. The V end was cut by 3 bases, the J end by 3 bases, with 9 bases between. The germline V gene has CDR1 MDHEN and CDR2 SYDVKM. CDR3 sequence reads: CASSFSSRYEQYF. CDR3 nucleotides: TGTGCCAGCAGTTTCTCTAGTCGCTACGAGCAGTACTTC.

This clone was detected once. The chain has TRBV28 and TRBJ2-2; tentatively, D is TRBD1 (6 bases). The CDR3 runs to 16 residues. Trimming shortened V by 6 bases and J by 4 bases, and 18 bases separated the two germline ends. From germline, CDR1 is MDHEN and CDR2 SYDVKM. Written as DNA, the CDR3 is TGTGCCAGCAGCCCAGGGGCGGCCTCGGGCACCGGGGAGCTGTTTTTT. This encodes CASSPGAASGTGELFF.

V and J are TRBV6-2 or TRBV6-3 and TRBJ2-1, with D possibly matching TRBD2 (6 bases). CDR1 is MNHEY and CDR2 is SVGEGT in the germline V gene. The CDR3 covers 14 residues. Trimming shortened V by 0 bases and J by 8 bases, and 11 bases separated the two germline ends. The CDR3 DNA follows: TGTGCCAGCAGTTACTCGGGAAGGAGGGATGAGCAGTTCTTC. Translating gives CASSYSGRRDEQFF.

This chain uses TRBV7-8 with TRBJ2-7; D remains unclear. Between the trimmed V and J ends, which lost 4 bases and 2 bases, there was a span of 15 bases. Per the germline V gene, CDR1 is SGHVS and CDR2 is FQNEAQ. There are 15 residues in the CDR3. CDR3 sequence: CASSSPDPGAYEQYF. The CDR3 nucleotides read TGTGCCAGCAGCTCGCCTGACCCCGGTGCCTACGAGCAGTACTTC. The complete variable domain, with remaining parts taken from reference TRBV7-8 and TRBJ2-7, reads GAGVSQSPRYKVAKRGQDVALRCDPISGHVSLFWYQQALGQGPEFLTYFQNEAQLDKSGLPSDRFFAERPEGSVSTLKIQRTQQEDSAVYLCASSSPDPGAYEQYFGPGTRLTVT.

The V and J genes are TRBV5-1 and TRBJ2-7, with D possibly TRBD1 on 5 matching bases. Germline CDR1 reads SGHRS; CDR2 reads YFSETQ. V lost 1 base, J lost 6 bases, and 17 bases lay in between. This CDR3 has 15 amino acids. The CDR3 is CASSLLDNLPGEQYF. The CDR3 nucleotides read TGCGCCAGCAGCTTGTTGGACAACCTCCCGGGCGAGCAGTACTTC.

This clone was seen a single time. CDR3 DNA: TGTGCCAGCAGCTTGGTCGGGACAGGGACTACAGATACGCAGTATTTT. Amino acids: CASSLVGTGTTDTQYF. V gene TRBV5-5 combines with J gene TRBJ2-3; TRBD1 agrees at 9 bases. CDR1 SGHKS and CDR2 YYEKEE come from the germline V gene (reference sequence). CDR3 length: 16 residues. J lost 3 bases, V lost 0 bases, and 5 bases had no gene match.

This chain links TRBV19 with TRBJ1-2, with 7 bases identical to TRBD1. Germline-derived CDR1 and CDR2 are LNHDA and SQIVND (reference sequence). There are 11 residues in the CDR3. With V trimmed by 10 bases and J by 7 bases, 6 bases remained unmatched. CDR3 region: CATGQASGYTF. In DNA, the CDR3 is TGTGCCACAGGACAGGCTAGTGGCTACACCTTC.

The J gene is TRBJ1-3, the V gene TRBV6-5; D gene uncertain. Looked up from germline, CDR1 is MNHEY and CDR2 is SVGAGI. Trimming stripped 6 bases from V and 1 base from J, with 13 bases between. The CDR3 totals 15 residues. The CDR3 loop reads CASSPGLLSGNTIYF. CDR3 in DNA: TGTGCCAGCAGCCCCGGACTGCTTTCTGGAAACACCATATATTTT.

The gene calls are TRBV6-4 and TRBJ1-4, with a tentative D call TRBD1 (5 bases). Germline V CDR1 and CDR2: MRHNA, SNTAGT. The V and J ends lost 6 bases and 5 bases respectively, with 19 bases between them. There are 16 residues in the CDR3. The CDR3 nucleotides read TGTGCCAGCAGCCCTTACACCGACAGATTGAATGAAAAACTGTTTTTT. Its protein product is CASSPYTDRLNEKLFF.

This clone was observed once. One end of the junction varies from germline; a read error may be responsible. The chain carries TRBV2 and TRBJ2-7; unclear D gene. Germline V CDR1 and CDR2: SNHLY, FYNNEI. The CDR3 covers 15 residues. CDR3 sequence reads: CASSSITTFGLGCDF. The DNA of the CDR3 is TGTGCCAGCAGCTCAATTACGACGTTTGGCCTCGGCTGTGACTTC.

V and J are TRBV7-8 and TRBJ2-2, with D perhaps given as TRBD1 or TRBD2 (6 bases each). The CDR3 runs to 17 residues. V was clipped by 5 bases and J by 3 bases, with 19 bases between them. The germline gives CDR1 SGHVS, CDR2 FQNEAQ. The CDR3 DNA sequence: TGTGCCAGCAGCCGCCGAGGGGGGAGCGGACACACCGGGGAGCTGTTTTTT. Translating it yields CASSRRGGSGHTGELFF. Full variable domain (missing parts from reference TRBV7-8 and TRBJ2-2): GAGVSQSPRYKVAKRGQDVALRCDPISGHVSLFWYQQALGQGPEFLTYFQNEAQLDKSGLPSDRFFAERPEGSVSTLKIQRTQQEDSAVYLCASSRRGGSGHTGELFFGEGSRLTVL.

This sequence joins TRBV18 and TRBJ2-7, with a tentative D call TRBD1 (6 bases). V was clipped by 3 bases and J by 1 base, with 10 bases between them. Germline CDR1 KGHSH, CDR2 LQKENI. This CDR3 has 14 residues. The CDR3 nucleotides read TGTGCCAGCTCACCGGACAGTGGTTCCTACGAGCAGTACTTC. It codes for CASSPDSGSYEQYF.